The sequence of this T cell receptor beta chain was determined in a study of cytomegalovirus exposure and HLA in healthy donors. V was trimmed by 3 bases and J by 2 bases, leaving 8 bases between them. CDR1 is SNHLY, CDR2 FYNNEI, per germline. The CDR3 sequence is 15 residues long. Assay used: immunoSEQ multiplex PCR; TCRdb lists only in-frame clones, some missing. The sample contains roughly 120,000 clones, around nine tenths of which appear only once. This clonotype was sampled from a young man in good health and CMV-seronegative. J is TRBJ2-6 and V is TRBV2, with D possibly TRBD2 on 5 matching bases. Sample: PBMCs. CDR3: CASSDGVAGANVLTF. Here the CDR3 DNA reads TGTGCCAGCAGTGACGGGGTGGCTGGGGCCAACGTCCTGACTTTC.